This T cell receptor (beta chain) emerged from a study of CD4 and CD8 cells across lung adenocarcinoma regions (dated by TCRdb to the late 2010s). Context from the whole study: The study compared tumor centers with tumor margins to examine intratumor heterogeneity of the T cell receptor repertoire.

Libraries were prepared through PCR. Sequencing relied on a HiSeq X Ten. TCRdb took the public reads, trimmed them with fastp at Q25, ran MiXCR for clone calling and kept in-frame beta chains. Every entry covers one CDR3 protein and lists the most common genes and DNA from its rows. This sample holds around 20,000 distinct CDR3 sequences; 51% were observed only once. The top ten clonotypes cover 50% to 60% of the sample. Patients with localized lung adenocarcinoma, a subtype of non-small cell lung cancer, were used as donors. The centers of localized lung adenocarcinomas were where the samples came from. For TCR repertoire analysis, CD8+ T cells from tumor tissue were profiled separately from CD4+ T cells. This clonotype was recorded only once. Its antigen specificity is not known. Per-base qualities were not stored, and no clone one base away is much larger. On its own, one read is weak support. Via the germline V gene, CDR1 is MNHNS and CDR2 SASEGT. The CDR3 numbers 15 residues from cysteine through phenylalanine. Only the CDR3 DNA is retained, 45 bases long and in frame from the first base.

The TCR was taken from a female donor with lung adenocarcinoma. The CD4 and CD8 labels of this study may be unreliable. The rearrangement joined TRBV6-1 to TRBJ2-1; 8 central bases correspond to TRBD2. The J call may not be correct, given that the DNA end is closer to TRBJ2-7. The sequenced sample consisted of CD8+ T cells from the center of a lung tumor. Sample cell subset or site, as interpreted from the label and publication: tumor center region. The CDR3 reads as follows: CASSPHVAGRYEQYF. DNA sequence: TGTGCCAGCAGTCCCCATGTAGCGGGACGATACGAGCAGTACTTC.